This T cell receptor beta chain was recovered during a study of OX40 agonist ivuxolimab in advanced cancers. Study-level points and caveats: Part of the nonresponder group also had normalized T-cell clonal expansion that was low. At doses 0.1 to 3.0 mg/kg, CD4+ and CD8+ clones expanded. Averaged across samples, CD8+ T cells carried more expanded clones than CD4+ did.

Exclusion of a patient followed from autoimmune disease history or systemic immunosuppression. As concerns this clone: The antigen remains unidentified.

Measured with immunoSEQ multiplex PCR; TCRdb has only the in-frame clones, and not every one. The sample shows about 19,000 clones, 84% of them seen only once. The input for sequencing was CD4+ or CD8+ T cells sorted from blood, taken in a trial of the OX40 agonist ivuxolimab. The TCR sequence derives from an adult with an advanced solid tumor such as melanoma, head and neck, liver or kidney cancer.

CDR3 residues: CASSWGTVQETQYF. The DNA for the CDR3 is TGTGCCAGCAGTTGGGGCACAGTACAAGAGACCCAGTACTTC. The V gene is TRBV5-4, the J gene TRBJ2-5, with TRBD1 as a possible D gene (5 bases). CDR1 is SGHNT, CDR2 YYREEE, per germline (reference sequence). This CDR3 has 14 amino acids. Trimming removed 5 bases from V and 2 bases from J, with 13 bases in between. The full variable domain, rest sourced from reference TRBV5-4 and TRBJ2-5, is ETGVTQSPTHLIKTRGQQVTLRCSSQSGHNTVSWYQQALGQGPQFIFQYYREEENGRGNFPPRFSGLQFPNYSSELNVNALELDDSALYLCASSWGTVQETQYFGPGTRLLVL.